This T cell receptor (beta chain) was documented in a study of blood T cell repertoires in COVID-19. Study in general: COVID-19 samples from acute and convalescent phases originated in the United States, Italy and Spain. Sources were T cells, B-cell-depleted T cells, or PBMCs; the material itself was cDNA or gDNA.

The protocol was immunoSEQ multiplex PCR, while the TCRdb copy is restricted to in-frame clones and leaves out a portion. The sample has roughly 290,000 clones, about nine tenths seen once. The V gene end was trimmed by 3 bases and the J gene end by 0 bases; junction bases not matched to a gene: 6. CDR3 length equals 17 residues. Per the germline V gene, CDR1 is SGHDN and CDR2 is FVKESK. The receptor was derived from a woman aged 25 to 45 with COVID-19, enrolled during active disease. Sequencing was carried out using peripheral blood. The chain uses TRBV14 and TRBJ2-7, with TRBD2 matching 12 bases. The CDR3 region is CASSQRTSGIYSYEQYF. In DNA form, the CDR3 reads TGTGCCAGCAGCCAGAGGACTAGCGGGATTTACTCCTACGAGCAGTACTTC.